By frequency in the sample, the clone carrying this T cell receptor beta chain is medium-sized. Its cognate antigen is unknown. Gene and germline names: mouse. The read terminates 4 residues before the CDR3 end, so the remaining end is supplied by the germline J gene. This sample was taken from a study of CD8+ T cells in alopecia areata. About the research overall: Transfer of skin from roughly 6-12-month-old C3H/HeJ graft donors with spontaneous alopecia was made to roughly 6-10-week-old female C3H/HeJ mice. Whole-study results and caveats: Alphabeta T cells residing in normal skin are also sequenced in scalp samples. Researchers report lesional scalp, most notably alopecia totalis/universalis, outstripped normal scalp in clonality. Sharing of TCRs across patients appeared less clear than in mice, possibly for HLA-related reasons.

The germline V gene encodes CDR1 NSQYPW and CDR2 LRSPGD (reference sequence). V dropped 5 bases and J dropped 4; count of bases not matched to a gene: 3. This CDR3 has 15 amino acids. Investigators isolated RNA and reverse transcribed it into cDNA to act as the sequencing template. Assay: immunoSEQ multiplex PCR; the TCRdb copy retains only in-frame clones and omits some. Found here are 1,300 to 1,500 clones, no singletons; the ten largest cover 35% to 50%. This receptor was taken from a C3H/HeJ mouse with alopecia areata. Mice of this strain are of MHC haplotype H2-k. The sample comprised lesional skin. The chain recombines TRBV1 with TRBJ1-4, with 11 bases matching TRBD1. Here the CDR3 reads CTCSWDRGDNERLFF. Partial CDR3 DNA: TGCACCTGCAGTTGGGACAGGGGGGACAACGAA.